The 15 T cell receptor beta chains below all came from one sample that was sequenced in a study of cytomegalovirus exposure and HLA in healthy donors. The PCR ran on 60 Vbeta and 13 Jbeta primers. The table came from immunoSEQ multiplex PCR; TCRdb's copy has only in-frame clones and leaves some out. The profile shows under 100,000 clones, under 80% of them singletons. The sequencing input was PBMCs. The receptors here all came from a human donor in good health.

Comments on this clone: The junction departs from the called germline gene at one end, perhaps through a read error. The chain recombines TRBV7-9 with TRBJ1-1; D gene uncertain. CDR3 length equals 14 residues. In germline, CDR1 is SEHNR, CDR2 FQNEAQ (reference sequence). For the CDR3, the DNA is TGTTCCAGCATCTCCGGGATCATGAACACTGAAGCTTTCTTT. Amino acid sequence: CSSISGIMNTEAFF.

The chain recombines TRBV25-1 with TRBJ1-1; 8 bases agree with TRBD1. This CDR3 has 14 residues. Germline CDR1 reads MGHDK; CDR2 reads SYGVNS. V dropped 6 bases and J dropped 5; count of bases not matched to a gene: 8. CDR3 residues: CASSLTGGFTEAFF. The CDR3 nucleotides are TGTGCCAGCAGCCTTACAGGGGGTTTTACTGAAGCTTTCTTT.

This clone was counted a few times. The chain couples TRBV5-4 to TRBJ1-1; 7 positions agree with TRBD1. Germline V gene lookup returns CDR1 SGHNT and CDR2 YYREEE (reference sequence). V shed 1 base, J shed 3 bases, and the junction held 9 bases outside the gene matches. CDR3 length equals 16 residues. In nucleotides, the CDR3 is TGTGCCAGCAGCTTGAACAGGGGAGGTAGGGACACTGAAGCTTTCTTT. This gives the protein CASSLNRGGRDTEAFF.

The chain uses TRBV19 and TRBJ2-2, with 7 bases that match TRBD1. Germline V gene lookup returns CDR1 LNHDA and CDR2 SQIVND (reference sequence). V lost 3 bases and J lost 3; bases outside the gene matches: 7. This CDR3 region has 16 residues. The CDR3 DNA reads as TGTGCCAGTAGTATCGCCACAGGGGTGTACACCGGGGAGCTGTTTTTT. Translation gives CASSIATGVYTGELFF.

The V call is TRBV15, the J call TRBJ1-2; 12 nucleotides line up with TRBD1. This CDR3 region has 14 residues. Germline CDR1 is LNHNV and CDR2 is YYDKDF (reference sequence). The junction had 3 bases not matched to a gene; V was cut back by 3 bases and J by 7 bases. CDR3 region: CATSRGQGASGYTF. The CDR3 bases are TGTGCCACCAGCAGGGGACAGGGGGCGAGTGGCTACACCTTC.

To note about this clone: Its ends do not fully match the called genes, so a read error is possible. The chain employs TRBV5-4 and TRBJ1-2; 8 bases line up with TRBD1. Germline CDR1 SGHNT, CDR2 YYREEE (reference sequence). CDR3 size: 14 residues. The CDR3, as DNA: TGTGCCAGCAGCTTAGACAGGGGAACCTATGGCTACCCCTTC. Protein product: CASSLDRGTYGYPF.

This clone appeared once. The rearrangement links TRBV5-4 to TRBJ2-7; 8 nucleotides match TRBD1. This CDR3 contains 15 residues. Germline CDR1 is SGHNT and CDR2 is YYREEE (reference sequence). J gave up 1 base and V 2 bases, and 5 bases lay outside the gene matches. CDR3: CASSFTGGWSYEQYF. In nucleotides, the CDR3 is TGTGCCAGCAGCTTCACAGGGGGATGGTCCTACGAGCAGTACTTC.

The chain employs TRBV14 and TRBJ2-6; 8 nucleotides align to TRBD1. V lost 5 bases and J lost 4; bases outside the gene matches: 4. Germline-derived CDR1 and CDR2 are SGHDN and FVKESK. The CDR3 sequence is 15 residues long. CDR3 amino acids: CASSWTGFGANVLTF. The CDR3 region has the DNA TGTGCCAGCAGCTGGACAGGGTTCGGGGCCAACGTCCTGACTTTC. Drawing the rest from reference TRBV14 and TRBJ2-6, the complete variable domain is EAGVTQFPSHSVIEKGQTVTLRCDPISGHDNLYWYRRVMGKEIKFLLHFVKESKQDESGMPNNRFLAERTGGTYSTLKVQPAELEDSGVYFCASSWTGFGANVLTFGAGSRLTVL.

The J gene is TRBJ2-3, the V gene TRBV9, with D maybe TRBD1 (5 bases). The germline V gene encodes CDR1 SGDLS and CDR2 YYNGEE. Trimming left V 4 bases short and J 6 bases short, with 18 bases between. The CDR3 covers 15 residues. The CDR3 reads CASSPRVGMSDTQYF. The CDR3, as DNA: TGTGCCAGCAGCCCCAGGGTAGGGATGAGCGATACGCAGTATTTT. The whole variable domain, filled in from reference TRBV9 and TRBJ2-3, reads DSGVTQTPKHLITATGQRVTLRCSPRSGDLSVYWYQQSLDQGLQFLIQYYNGEERAKGNILERFSAQQFPDLHSELNLSSLELGDSALYFCASSPRVGMSDTQYFGPGTRLTVL.

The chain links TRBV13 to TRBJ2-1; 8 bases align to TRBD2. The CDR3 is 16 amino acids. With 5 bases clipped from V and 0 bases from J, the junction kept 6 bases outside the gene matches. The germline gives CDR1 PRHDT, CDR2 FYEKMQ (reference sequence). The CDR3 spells CASSPIAGPSYNEQFF. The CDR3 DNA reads TGTGCCAGCAGCCCAATAGCGGGGCCCTCCTACAATGAGCAGTTCTTC.

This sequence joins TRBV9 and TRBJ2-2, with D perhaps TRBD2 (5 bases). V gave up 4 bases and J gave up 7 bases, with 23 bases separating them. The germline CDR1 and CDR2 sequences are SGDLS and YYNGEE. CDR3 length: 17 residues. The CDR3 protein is CASSTPSKDSALGELFF. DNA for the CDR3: TGTGCCAGCAGCACCCCCTCCAAGGACTCCGCCCTCGGGGAGCTGTTTTTT.

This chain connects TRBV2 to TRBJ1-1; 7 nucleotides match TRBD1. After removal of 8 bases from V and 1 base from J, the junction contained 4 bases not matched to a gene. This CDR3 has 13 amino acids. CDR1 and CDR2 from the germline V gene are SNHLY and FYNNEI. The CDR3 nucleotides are TGTGCCAGCCCCCGGGACAGGAACACTGAAGCTTTCTTT. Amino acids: CASPRDRNTEAFF.

The CDR3 nucleotides are TGCGCCAGCAGCTTGGCCAGGGCCTACGAGCAGTACTTC. It yields the protein CASSLARAYEQYF. V and J are TRBV5-1 and TRBJ2-7, with TRBD1 as a possible D gene (5 bases). Trimming left V 0 bases short and J 2 bases short, with 6 bases between. Looked up from germline, CDR1 is SGHRS and CDR2 is YFSETQ. CDR3 length: 13 amino acids.

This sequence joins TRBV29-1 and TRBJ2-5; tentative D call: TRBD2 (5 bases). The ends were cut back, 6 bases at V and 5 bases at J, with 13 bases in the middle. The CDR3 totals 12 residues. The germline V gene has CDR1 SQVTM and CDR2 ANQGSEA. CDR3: CSVLAMGETQYF. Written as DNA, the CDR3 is TGCAGCGTCCTAGCCATGGGGGAGACCCAGTACTTC.

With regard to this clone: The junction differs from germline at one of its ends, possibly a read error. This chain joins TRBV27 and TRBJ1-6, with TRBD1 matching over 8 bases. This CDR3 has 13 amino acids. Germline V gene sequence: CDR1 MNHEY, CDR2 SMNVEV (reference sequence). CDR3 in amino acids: CASSISGGFALHF. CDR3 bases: TGTGCCAGCAGTATATCAGGGGGCTTCGCCCTCCACTTT.